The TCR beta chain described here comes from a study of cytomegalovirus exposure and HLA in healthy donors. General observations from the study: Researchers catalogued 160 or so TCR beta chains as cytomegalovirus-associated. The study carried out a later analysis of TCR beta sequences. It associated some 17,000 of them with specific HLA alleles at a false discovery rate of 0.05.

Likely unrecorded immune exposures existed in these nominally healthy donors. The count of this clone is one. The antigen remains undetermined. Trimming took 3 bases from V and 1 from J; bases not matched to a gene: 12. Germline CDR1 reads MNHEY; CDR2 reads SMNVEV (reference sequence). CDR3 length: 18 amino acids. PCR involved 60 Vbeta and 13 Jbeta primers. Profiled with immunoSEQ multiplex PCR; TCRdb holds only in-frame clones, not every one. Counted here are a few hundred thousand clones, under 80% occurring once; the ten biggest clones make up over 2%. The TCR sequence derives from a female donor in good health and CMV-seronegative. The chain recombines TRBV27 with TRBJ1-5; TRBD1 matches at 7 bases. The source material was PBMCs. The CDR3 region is CASSFPQGDNYSNQPQHF. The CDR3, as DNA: TGTGCCAGCAGTTTTCCTCAGGGGGACAACTACAGCAATCAGCCCCAGCATTTT.